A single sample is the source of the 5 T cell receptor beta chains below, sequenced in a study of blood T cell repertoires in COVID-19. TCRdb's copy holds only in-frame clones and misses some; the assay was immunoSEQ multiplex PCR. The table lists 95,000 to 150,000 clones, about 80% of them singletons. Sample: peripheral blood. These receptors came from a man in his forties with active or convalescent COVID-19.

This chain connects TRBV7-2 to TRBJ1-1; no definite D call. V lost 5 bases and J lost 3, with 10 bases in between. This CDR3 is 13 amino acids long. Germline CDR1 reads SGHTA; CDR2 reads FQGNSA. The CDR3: CASSLTPYTEAFF. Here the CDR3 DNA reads TGTGCCAGCAGCCTTACTCCCTACACTGAAGCTTTCTTT. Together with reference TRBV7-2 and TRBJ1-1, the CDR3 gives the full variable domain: GAGVSQSPSNKVTEKGKDVELRCDPISGHTALYWYRQSLGQGLEFLIYFQGNSAPDKSGLPSDRFSAERTGGSVSTLTIQRTQQEDSAVYLCASSLTPYTEAFFGQGTRLTVV.

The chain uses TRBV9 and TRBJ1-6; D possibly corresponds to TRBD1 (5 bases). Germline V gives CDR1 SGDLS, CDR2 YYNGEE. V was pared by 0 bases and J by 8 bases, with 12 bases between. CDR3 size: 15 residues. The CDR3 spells CASSVAGRVDSPLHF. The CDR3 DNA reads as TGTGCCAGCAGCGTAGCGGGCAGGGTAGATTCACCCCTCCACTTT.

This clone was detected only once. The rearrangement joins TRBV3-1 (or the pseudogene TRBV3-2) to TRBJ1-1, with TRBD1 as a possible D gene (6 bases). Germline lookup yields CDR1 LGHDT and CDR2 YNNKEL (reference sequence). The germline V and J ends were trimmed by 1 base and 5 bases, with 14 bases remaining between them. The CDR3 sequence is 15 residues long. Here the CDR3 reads CASSQATGGGTEAFF. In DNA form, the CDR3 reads TGTGCCAGCAGCCAAGCGACAGGAGGTGGGACTGAAGCTTTCTTT.

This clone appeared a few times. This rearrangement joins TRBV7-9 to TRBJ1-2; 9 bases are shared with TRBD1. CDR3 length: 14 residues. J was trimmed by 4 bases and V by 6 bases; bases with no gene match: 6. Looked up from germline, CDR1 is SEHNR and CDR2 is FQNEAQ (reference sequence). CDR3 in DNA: TGTGCCAGCAGTTATACAGGGGGCGGCTATGGCTACACCTTC. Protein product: CASSYTGGGYGYTF.

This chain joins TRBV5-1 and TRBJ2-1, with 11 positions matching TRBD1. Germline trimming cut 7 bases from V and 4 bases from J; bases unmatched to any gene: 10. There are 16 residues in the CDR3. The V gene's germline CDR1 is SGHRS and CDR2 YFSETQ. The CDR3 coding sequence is TGCGCCAGCCAAAACATCGGGGACAGGGGGTACAATGAGCAGTTCTTC. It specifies CASQNIGDRGYNEQFF.